This T cell receptor beta chain is from a study of cytomegalovirus exposure and HLA in healthy donors. The donors were part of the validation cohort of fewer than 150 subjects. That cohort was separate from the first cohort, which comprised 550 to 750 subjects. Trimming cost V 6 bases and J 1 base; bases outside gene matches: 5. The CDR3 runs to 14 residues. Germline lookup yields CDR1 SNHLY and CDR2 FYNNEI. Using immunoSEQ multiplex PCR, the repertoire was profiled, and TCRdb retains in-frame clones only, with some absent. This table holds some 76,000 clones, 94% found once. Worth noting for this clone: Its antigen is undetermined.

Regarding the study as a whole: That first-cohort TCR clusters tended to co-occur in the 95 to 150 validation repertoires was found in a later analysis.

The TCR comes from a woman aged 18 to 35 in good health and CMV-seropositive. This sequence joins TRBV2 and TRBJ1-2; 7 positions match TRBD1. Sample: PBMCs. The CDR3 DNA is TGTGCCAGCAGACTGGGACAGCTTAACTATGGCTACACCTTC. As protein: CASRLGQLNYGYTF.